A single sample is the source of the 19 T cell receptor beta chains below, sequenced in a study of T-cell memory formation after mild COVID-19. A single record per CDR3 protein comes from TCRdb applying MiXCR to the 5' RACE reads. The sample contains 470,000 or so distinct CDR3 sequences, 15% to 20% of which appear only once. Sequencing was done on a sample of PBMCs or a T cell subset sorted from them (not recorded which). The origin of the receptors is a young man who had mild COVID-19 (a few samples of this study predate the infection). Cell type and time point are not known.

This clonotype was seen many times. CDR3 sequence (DNA): TGTGCCAGCACCGGACAGGGGGATCAAGAGACCCAGTACTTC. This sequence encodes CASTGQGDQETQYF. The V gene is TRBV6-8, the J gene TRBJ2-5; 10 bases align to TRBD1. Germline V gene sequence: CDR1 MNHGY, CDR2 SAAAGT. J was trimmed by 2 bases and V by 7 bases; bases with no gene match: 4. The CDR3 extends over 14 amino acids.

This chain uses TRBV12-3 or TRBV12-4 with TRBJ1-2; 8 bases are a match to TRBD1. V was pared by 2 bases and J by 2 bases, with 1 base of the junction left unmatched. The CDR3 loop spans 14 amino acids. The CDR3 bases are TGTGCCAGCAGTTTAAACAGGGGGAACTATGGCTACACCTTC. Its protein is CASSLNRGNYGYTF.

This rearrangement joins TRBV11-1 to TRBJ2-4; D is uncertain. The CDR3 contains 18 residues. V was shortened by 1 base and J by 0 bases, with 16 bases between the two germline ends. Germline V gene data show CDR1 as SGHAT and CDR2 as FQDESV (reference sequence). CDR3 amino acids: CASSLGPEQKLAKNIQYF. The CDR3 DNA sequence: TGTGCCAGCAGCTTAGGCCCGGAACAGAAGCTAGCCAAAAACATTCAGTACTTC.

The rearrangement links TRBV7-2 to TRBJ1-3; unclear D gene. This CDR3 has 14 residues. V lost 3 bases and J 4 bases, leaving 10 bases between the germline ends. Germline CDR1 SGHTA, CDR2 FQGNSA. CDR3 in amino acids: CASSFQDGGNTIYF. CDR3 sequence (DNA): TGTGCCAGCAGCTTCCAAGACGGGGGAAACACCATATATTTT.

This clonotype came up a few times. CDR3 DNA sequence: TGTGCCAGCACGGATCCAGGGGTTTTCTATGGCTACACCTTC. Translating it yields CASTDPGVFYGYTF. The J gene is TRBJ1-2, the V gene TRBV28; weak D call: TRBD1 (6 bases). Germline CDR1 and CDR2: MDHEN and SYDVKM. The V end lost 7 bases, the J end lost 4 bases, and 16 bases lay between the germline ends. The CDR3 is 14 residues long.

J is TRBJ1-4 and V is TRBV9; TRBD1 might be the D (5 bases). The V gene's germline CDR1 is SGDLS and CDR2 YYNGEE. The CDR3 is 15 amino acids. The germline V and J ends were trimmed by 0 bases and 7 bases, with 13 bases remaining between them. In nucleotides, the CDR3 is TGTGCCAGCAGCGTAGGAGGGGCCGGGGTTGAAAAACTGTTTTTT. Amino acid sequence: CASSVGGAGVEKLFF.

This clonotype showed up many times. This chain joins TRBV7-8 and TRBJ2-4; D may be TRBD1 (5 bases). There are 14 residues in the CDR3. From germline, CDR1 is SGHVS and CDR2 FQNEAQ. Trimming shortened V by 5 bases and J by 0 bases, and 8 bases separated the two germline ends. The CDR3 DNA is TGTGCCAGCAGCACCAGGGTAGCCAAAAACATTCAGTACTTC. Protein sequence: CASSTRVAKNIQYF.

This clonotype has a handful of counts. The V gene is TRBV5-1, the J gene TRBJ2-1, with 7 bases lining up with TRBD2. Germline V gene data show CDR1 as SGHRS and CDR2 as YFSETQ. There are 15 residues in the CDR3. Trimming removed 0 bases from V and 3 bases from J; junction bases left unmatched: 3. CDR3 residues: CASSLVAGDYNEQFF. The DNA of the CDR3 is TGCGCCAGCAGCTTGGTGGCGGGGGACTACAATGAGCAGTTCTTC.

This chain uses TRBV5-5 with TRBJ1-6; D is possibly TRBD1 (6 bases). With 4 bases removed from V and 9 bases from J, the gap between germline ends came to 11 bases. In germline, CDR1 is SGHKS, CDR2 YYEKEE (reference sequence). This CDR3 has 13 amino acids. Written as DNA, the CDR3 is TGTGCCAGCAGCCTTACCAGGGGTTCACCCCTCCACTTT. Residues: CASSLTRGSPLHF.

CDR3 nucleotide sequence: TGCGCCAGCAGCTCACCCGGGACTAACTCCTACGAGCAGTACTTC. Its translation: CASSSPGTNSYEQYF. The chain is built from TRBV5-1 and TRBJ2-7; 7 nucleotides line up with TRBD2. From germline, CDR1 is SGHRS and CDR2 YFSETQ. The CDR3 has 15 amino acids. V lost 3 bases to trimming and J lost 0 bases; unmatched junction nucleotides: 6.

In its sample, this clonotype was seen a few times. This rearrangement joins TRBV21-1 to TRBJ2-2. TRBV21-1 is a listed pseudogene. This CDR3 has 12 residues. The CDR3 spells CASSKGPGELFF. DNA for the CDR3: TGTGCCAGCAGCAAAGGGCCCGGGGAGCTGTTTTTT.

The chain employs TRBV10-2 and TRBJ2-2; 13 bases line up with TRBD2. Losses at the gene ends were 6 bases for V and 7 bases for J; bases not matched to a gene: 11. CDR3 length: 17 amino acids. Germline V gives CDR1 WSHSY, CDR2 SAAADI. Here the CDR3 DNA reads TGCGCCAGCAGCCAAGCATCGGGACTAGCGGGGTTCGGGGAGCTGTTTTTT. Translating gives CASSQASGLAGFGELFF.

The chain is built from TRBV5-1 and TRBJ2-4, with a weak D call TRBD1 (7 bases). Per germline, CDR1 SGHRS and CDR2 YFSETQ. Trimming shortened V by 1 base and J by 8 bases, and 10 bases separated the two germline ends. This CDR3 comprises 13 residues. CDR3 sequence: CASSLTGEDIQYF. In DNA form, the CDR3 reads TGCGCCAGCAGCTTGACAGGGGAGGACATTCAGTACTTC.

Only a few counts were recorded for this clonotype. This chain joins TRBV7-9 and TRBJ2-2, with TRBD2 matching 7 bases. The CDR3 covers 17 residues. Looked up from germline, CDR1 is SEHNR and CDR2 is FQNEAQ (reference sequence). The V and J ends lost 4 bases and 0 bases, in that order; junction bases with no gene match: 8. CDR3 coding DNA: TGTGCCAGCAGCTCCACGGGCGGGGGAACGAACACCGGGGAGCTGTTTTTT. Translating it yields CASSSTGGGTNTGELFF.

The V call is TRBV5-1, the J call TRBJ2-6; 7 bases are a match to TRBD1. Germline V gene sequence: CDR1 SGHRS, CDR2 YFSETQ. This CDR3 is built from 16 residues. V shed 2 bases and J 2 bases; nucleotides not matched to a gene: 4. This chain's CDR3 is CASSLTGAAGANVLTF. CDR3 bases: TGCGCCAGCAGCTTAACAGGGGCTGCTGGGGCCAACGTCCTGACTTTC.

The rearrangement uses TRBV25-1 and TRBJ2-7; the match to TRBD1 covers 10 bases. CDR1 and CDR2 (germline): MGHDK, SYGVNS. This CDR3 contains 15 residues. Trimming took 2 bases from V and 3 from J; bases not matched to a gene: 4. This CDR3 is CASSEPGQGSYEQYF. The CDR3 coding sequence is TGTGCCAGCAGTGAACCGGGACAGGGGAGCTACGAGCAGTACTTC.

Many counts were recorded for this clonotype. The chain combines TRBV7-2 with TRBJ1-5, with unresolved D. V was trimmed by 0 bases and J by 3 bases, leaving 6 bases between them. CDR3 length: 14 residues. CDR1 is SGHTA, CDR2 FQGNSA, per germline. The CDR3 nucleotides are TGTGCCAGCAGCTTAGCAGGGTACAATCAGCCCCAGCATTTT. It codes for CASSLAGYNQPQHF.

This clonotype was observed many times. J is TRBJ2-2 and V is TRBV5-1; no clear D. Trimming took off 4 bases at V and 7 bases at J, with 11 bases between the two ends. The CDR3 contains 13 residues. CDR1 and CDR2 from the germline V gene are SGHRS and YFSETQ. The CDR3 DNA follows: TGCGCCAGCAGCCGCGTACCCGACGGGGAGCTGTTTTTT. The encoded protein is CASSRVPDGELFF.

This clonotype was counted a few times. V usage is TRBV11-3 and J usage is TRBJ2-3; 10 nucleotides align to TRBD2. Germline V gene lookup returns CDR1 SGHNT and CDR2 YENEEA. This CDR3 comprises 15 residues. V trimming: 4 bases; J trimming: 2 bases; junction bases outside the gene matches: 3. CDR3 in DNA: TGTGCCAGCAGCTCAAGCGGGGGGGTCACAGATACGCAGTATTTT. Its protein is CASSSSGGVTDTQYF.